This T cell receptor beta chain comes out of a study of T cell responses to AZD1222 COVID-19 vaccine. Findings and caveats of the study: Researchers report vaccine-associated CD4 TCRs spanning spike, with dominance at 160-218 and 743-854. Baseline serostatus was positive in only a handful of AZD1222 recipients. The repertoires were collected only after the peak T cell response. When two AZD1222 doses had been given, Spike-specific TCR breadth and depth rose.

Generated by immunoSEQ multiplex PCR, the TCRdb table keeps only in-frame clones and is missing some. The sample lists more than 95,000 clones, more than 65% occurring once. In the case of this clone: Its antigen remains unknown.

CDR3 length equals 14 residues. Germline V gives CDR1 MNHEY, CDR2 SVGAGI. Deletions cut 0 bases from V and 9 bases from J, with 12 bases between. Sequences were derived from peripheral blood, sampled 28 days after the second AZD1222 dose. This receptor was identified in an adult who received the AZD1222 COVID-19 vaccine. The chain joins TRBV6-5 to TRBJ2-1, with D tentatively TRBD2 (7 bases). The CDR3 protein is CASSYSEGGVEQFF. For the CDR3, the DNA is TGTGCCAGCAGTTACTCGGAGGGGGGGGTTGAGCAGTTCTTC.